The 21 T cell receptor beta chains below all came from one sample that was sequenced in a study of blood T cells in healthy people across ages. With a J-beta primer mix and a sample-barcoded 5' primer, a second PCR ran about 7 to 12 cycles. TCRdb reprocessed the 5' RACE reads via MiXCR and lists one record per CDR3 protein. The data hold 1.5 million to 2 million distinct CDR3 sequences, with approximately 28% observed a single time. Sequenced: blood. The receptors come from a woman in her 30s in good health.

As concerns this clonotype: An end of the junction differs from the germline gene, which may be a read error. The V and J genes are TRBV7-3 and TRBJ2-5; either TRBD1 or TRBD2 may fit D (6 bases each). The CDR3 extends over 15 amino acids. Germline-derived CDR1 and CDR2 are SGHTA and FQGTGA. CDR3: CVSSPGRGLQETQYF. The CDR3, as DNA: TGTGTCAGCAGCCCAGGCCGGGGGCTCCAAGAGACCCAGTACTTC.

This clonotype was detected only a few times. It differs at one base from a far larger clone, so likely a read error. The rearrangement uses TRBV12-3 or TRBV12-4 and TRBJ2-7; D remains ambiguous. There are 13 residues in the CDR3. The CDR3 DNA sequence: TGTGCCAGCAGTTTTGGCACCTCCTACGGGCAGTACTTC. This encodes CASSFGTSYGQYF.

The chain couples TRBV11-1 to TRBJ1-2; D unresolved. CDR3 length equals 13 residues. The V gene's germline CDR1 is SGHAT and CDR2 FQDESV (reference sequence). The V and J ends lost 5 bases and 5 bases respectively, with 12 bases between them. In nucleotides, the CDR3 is TGTGCCAGCAGCCCGGGCAGGAAGTATGGCTACACCTTC. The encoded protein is CASSPGRKYGYTF. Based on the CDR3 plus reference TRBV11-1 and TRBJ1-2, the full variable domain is EAEVAQSPRYKITEKSQAVAFWCDPISGHATLYWYRQILGQGPELLVQFQDESVVDDSQLPKDRFSAERLKGVDSTLKIQPAELGDSAMYLCASSPGRKYGYTFGSGTRLTVV.

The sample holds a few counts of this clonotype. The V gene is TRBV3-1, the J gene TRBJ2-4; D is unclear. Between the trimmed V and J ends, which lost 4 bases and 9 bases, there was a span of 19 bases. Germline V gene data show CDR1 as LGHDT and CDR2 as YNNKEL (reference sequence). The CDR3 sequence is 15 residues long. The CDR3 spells CASSPYQGRLGIQYF. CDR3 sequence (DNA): TGTGCCAGCAGCCCCTACCAAGGGCGGTTGGGCATTCAGTACTTC.

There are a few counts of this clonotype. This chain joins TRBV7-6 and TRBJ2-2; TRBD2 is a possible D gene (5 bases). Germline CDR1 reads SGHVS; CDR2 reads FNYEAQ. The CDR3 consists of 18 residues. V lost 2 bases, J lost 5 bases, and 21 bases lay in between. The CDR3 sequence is CASSLRVRVAPGTGELFF. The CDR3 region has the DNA TGTGCCAGCAGCTTACGGGTCCGGGTAGCGCCTGGGACCGGGGAGCTGTTTTTT.

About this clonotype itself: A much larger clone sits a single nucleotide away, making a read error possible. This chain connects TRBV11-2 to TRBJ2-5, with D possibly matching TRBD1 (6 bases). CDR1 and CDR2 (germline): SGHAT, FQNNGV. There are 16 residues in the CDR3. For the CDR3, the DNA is TGTGCCAGCAGCCCTCGTGACCTGCACAACCAGGGGACCCGGTACTTC. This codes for CASSPRDLHNQGTRYF.

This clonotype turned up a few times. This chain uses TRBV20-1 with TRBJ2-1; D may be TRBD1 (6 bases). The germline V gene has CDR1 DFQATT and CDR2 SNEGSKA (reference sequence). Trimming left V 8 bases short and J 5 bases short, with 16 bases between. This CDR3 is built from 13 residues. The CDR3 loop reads CSSPRGLDNEQFF. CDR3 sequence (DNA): TGCAGTTCACCTAGGGGGTTGGACAATGAGCAGTTCTTC.

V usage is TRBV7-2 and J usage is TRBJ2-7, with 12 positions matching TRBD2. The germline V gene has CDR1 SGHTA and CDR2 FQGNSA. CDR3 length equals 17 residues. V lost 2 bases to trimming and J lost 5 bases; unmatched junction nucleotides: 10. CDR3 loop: CASSLTRLAGVVNEQYF. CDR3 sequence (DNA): TGTGCCAGCAGCTTAACGCGACTAGCGGGAGTGGTAAACGAGCAGTACTTC. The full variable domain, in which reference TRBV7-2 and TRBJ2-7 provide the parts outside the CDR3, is GAGVSQSPSNKVTEKGKDVELRCDPISGHTALYWYRQSLGQGLEFLIYFQGNSAPDKSGLPSDRFSAERTGGSVSTLTIQRTQQEDSAVYLCASSLTRLAGVVNEQYFGPGTRLTVT.

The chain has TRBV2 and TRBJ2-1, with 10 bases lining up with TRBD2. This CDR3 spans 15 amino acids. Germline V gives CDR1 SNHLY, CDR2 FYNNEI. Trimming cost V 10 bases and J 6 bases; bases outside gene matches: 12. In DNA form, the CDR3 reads TGTGCCAATACCAAAAGCGGGAGGGCCTCCAATGAGCAGTTCTTC. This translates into CANTKSGRASNEQFF.

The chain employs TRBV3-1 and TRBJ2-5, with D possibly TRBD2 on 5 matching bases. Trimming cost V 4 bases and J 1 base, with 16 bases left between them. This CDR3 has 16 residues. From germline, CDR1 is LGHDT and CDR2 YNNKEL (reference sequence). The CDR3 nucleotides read TGTGCCAGCAGCCCCATCGGAAGAGCGGCCCAAGAGACCCAGTACTTC. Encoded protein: CASSPIGRAAQETQYF.

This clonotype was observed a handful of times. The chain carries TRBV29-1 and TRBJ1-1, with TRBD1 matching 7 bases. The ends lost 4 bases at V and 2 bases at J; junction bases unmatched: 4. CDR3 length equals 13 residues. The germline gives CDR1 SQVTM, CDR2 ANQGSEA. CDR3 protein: CSVGDSLNTEAFF. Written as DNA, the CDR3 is TGCAGCGTTGGGGACAGCCTAAACACTGAAGCTTTCTTT.

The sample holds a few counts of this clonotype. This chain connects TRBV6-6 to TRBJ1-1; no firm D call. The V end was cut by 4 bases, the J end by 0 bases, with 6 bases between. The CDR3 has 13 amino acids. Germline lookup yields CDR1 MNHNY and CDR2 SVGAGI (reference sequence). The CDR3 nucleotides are TGTGCCAGCAGTTGTACGGTGAACACTGAAGCTTTCTTT. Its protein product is CASSCTVNTEAFF.

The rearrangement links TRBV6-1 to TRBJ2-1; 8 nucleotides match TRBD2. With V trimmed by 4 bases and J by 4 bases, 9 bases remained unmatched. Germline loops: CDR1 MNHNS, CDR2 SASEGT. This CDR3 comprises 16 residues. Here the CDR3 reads CASSAMRGASYNEQFF. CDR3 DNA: TGTGCCAGCAGTGCGATGCGGGGGGCGTCGTACAATGAGCAGTTCTTC.

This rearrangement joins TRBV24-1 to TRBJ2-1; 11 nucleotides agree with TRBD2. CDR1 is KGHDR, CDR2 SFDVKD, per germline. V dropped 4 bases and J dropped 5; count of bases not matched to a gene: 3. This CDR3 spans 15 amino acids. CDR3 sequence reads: CATSETGLADNEQFF. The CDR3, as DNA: TGTGCCACCAGTGAGACGGGACTAGCGGACAATGAGCAGTTCTTC.

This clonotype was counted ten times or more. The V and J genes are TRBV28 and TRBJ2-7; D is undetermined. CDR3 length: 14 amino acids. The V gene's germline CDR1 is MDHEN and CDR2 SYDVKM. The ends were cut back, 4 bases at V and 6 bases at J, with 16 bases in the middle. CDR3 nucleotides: TGTGCCAGCAGTTCCCATACGACCTTACTCGAGCAGTACTTC. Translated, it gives CASSSHTTLLEQYF.

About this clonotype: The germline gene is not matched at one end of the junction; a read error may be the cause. In nucleotides, the CDR3 is TGTGCCATCAGTGAGTCGGGACGGGCGGCTAATGAAAAACGGTTTTTT. Residues: CAISESGRAANEKRFF. The chain uses TRBV10-3 and TRBJ1-4; D is perhaps TRBD1 (5 bases). Germline CDR1 is ENHRY and CDR2 is SYGVKD. The CDR3 consists of 16 residues.

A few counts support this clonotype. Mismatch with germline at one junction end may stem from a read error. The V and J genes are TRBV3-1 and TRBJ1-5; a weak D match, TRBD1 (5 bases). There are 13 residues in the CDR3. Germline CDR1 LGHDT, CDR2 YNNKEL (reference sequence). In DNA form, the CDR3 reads TGTGCCAGCAGCCAAGGGGGGAATCGGCCCCAGCATTTT. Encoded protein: CASSQGGNRPQHF.

CDR3 residues: CASIYSAGNTIYF. In DNA, the CDR3 is TGTGCCAGCATCTACAGCGCTGGAAACACCATATATTTT. This sequence joins TRBV2 and TRBJ1-3; D is ambiguous. Germline V gene data show CDR1 as SNHLY and CDR2 as FYNNEI. V shed 7 bases and J shed 2 bases, with 9 bases lying between them. The CDR3 totals 13 residues.

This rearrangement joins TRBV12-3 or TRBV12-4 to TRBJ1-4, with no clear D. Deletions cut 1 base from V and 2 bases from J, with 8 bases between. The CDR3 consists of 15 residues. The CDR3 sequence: CASSLVPTTNEKLFF. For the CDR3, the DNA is TGTGCCAGCAGTTTAGTTCCGACGACTAATGAAAAACTGTTTTTT.

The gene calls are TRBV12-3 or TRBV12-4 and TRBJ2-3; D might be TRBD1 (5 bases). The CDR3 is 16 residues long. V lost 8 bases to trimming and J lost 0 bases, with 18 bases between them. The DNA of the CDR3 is TGTGCCAGCTCCTGGGGCTCTACCCTAAGCACAGATACGCAGTATTTT. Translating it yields CASSWGSTLSTDTQYF.

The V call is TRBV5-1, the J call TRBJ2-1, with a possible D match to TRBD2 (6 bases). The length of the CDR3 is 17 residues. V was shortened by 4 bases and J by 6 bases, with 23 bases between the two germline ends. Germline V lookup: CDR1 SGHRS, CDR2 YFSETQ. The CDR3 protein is CASSQDHGTRSVNEQFF. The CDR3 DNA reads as TGCGCCAGCAGCCAAGATCATGGGACTCGCTCTGTCAATGAGCAGTTCTTC.